This T cell receptor (beta chain) was retrieved from a study of cytomegalovirus exposure and HLA in healthy donors. General study results and limits: Sequencing likely produced, as an artifact, a cluster of highly shared sequence variants.

Comment on this clone: Its specificity is unknown.

This CDR3 has 12 residues. Germline-derived CDR1 and CDR2 are SGHTA and FQGNSA. V was clipped by 4 bases and J by 3 bases, with 7 bases between them. The PCR employed 60 Vbeta primers together with 13 Jbeta primers. The table came from immunoSEQ multiplex PCR; TCRdb's copy has only in-frame clones and leaves some out. Of 150,000 to 200,000 clones in the sample, over 75% were seen once. The source material was PBMCs. This clonotype originated in a woman aged 45-59 years in good health and CMV-seropositive. J is TRBJ2-7 and V is TRBV7-2; possible D gene TRBD1, 6 bases. CDR3 in amino acids: CASSSQGYEQYF. In DNA, the CDR3 is TGTGCCAGCAGCTCACAGGGCTACGAGCAGTACTTC.